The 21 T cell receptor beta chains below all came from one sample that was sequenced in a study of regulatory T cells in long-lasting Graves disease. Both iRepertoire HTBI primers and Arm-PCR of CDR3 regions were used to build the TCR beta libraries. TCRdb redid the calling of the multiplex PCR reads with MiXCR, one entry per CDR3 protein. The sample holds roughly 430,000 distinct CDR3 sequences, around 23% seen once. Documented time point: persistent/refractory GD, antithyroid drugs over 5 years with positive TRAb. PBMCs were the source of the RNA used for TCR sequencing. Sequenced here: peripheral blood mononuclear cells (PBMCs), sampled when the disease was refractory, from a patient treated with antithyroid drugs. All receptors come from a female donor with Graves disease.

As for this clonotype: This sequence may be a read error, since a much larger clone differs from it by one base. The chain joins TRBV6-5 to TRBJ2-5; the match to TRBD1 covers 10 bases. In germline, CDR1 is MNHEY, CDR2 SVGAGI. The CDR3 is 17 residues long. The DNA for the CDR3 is TGTGCCAGCAGTTACGACCGATGGACAGGGGGTCAAGAGACCCGGTACTTC. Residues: CASSYDRWTGGQETRYF.

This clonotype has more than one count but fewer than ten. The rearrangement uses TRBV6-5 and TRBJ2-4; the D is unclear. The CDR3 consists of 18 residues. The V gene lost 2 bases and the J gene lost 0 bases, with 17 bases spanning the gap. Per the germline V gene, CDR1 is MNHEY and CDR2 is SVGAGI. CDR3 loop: CASSYLGPDGLAKNIQYF. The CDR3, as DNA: TGTGCCAGCAGTTACCTAGGCCCGGACGGGTTAGCCAAAAACATTCAGTACTTC.

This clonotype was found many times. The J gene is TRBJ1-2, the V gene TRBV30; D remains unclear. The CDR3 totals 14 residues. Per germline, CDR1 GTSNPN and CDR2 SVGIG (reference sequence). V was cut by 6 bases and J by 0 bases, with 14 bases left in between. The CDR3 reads CACRKQTANYGYTF. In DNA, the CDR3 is TGTGCCTGTAGAAAACAGACGGCTAACTATGGCTACACCTTC.

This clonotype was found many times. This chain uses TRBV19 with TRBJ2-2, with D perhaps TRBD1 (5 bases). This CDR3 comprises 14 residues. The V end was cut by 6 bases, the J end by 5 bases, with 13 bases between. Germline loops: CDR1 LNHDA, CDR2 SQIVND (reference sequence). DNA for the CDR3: TGTGCCAGTAGGACCCCGACAGCGACCGGGGAGCTGTTTTTT. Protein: CASRTPTATGELFF. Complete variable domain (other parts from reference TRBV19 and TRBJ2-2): DGGITQSPKYLFRKEGQNVTLSCEQNLNHDAMYWYRQDPGQGLRLIYYSQIVNDFQKGDIAEGYSVSREKKESFPLTVTSAQKNPTAFYLCASRTPTATGELFFGEGSRLTVL.

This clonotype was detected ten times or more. As DNA, the CDR3 is TGTGCCAGCAGTACCGGGGGCAGGGGGCAGTACGAGACCCAGTACTTC. Translation gives CASSTGGRGQYETQYF. This chain connects TRBV2 to TRBJ2-5; 8 bases are shared with TRBD1. V shed 5 bases, J shed 5 bases, and the junction held 13 bases outside the gene matches. Germline lookup yields CDR1 SNHLY and CDR2 FYNNEI. The length of the CDR3 is 16 residues.

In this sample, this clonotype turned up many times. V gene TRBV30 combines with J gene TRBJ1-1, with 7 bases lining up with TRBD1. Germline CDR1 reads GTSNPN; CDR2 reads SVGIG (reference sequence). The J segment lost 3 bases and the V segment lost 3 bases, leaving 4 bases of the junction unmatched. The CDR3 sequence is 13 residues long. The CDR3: CAWREGQYTEAFF. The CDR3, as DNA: TGTGCCTGGAGAGAGGGACAGTACACTGAAGCTTTCTTT.

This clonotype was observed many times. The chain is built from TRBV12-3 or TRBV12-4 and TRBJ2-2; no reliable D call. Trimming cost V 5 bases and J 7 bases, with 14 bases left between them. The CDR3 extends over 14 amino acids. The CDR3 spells CASSPTGFIGELFF. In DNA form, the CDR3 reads TGTGCCAGCAGTCCGACCGGGTTTATCGGGGAGCTGTTTTTT.

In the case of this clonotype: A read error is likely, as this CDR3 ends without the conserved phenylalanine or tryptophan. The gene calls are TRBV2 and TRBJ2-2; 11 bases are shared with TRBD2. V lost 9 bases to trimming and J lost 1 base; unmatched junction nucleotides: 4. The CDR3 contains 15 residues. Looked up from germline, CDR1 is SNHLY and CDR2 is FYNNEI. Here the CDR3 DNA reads TGTGCCAGTCTAGGGACTAGCGGGAACACCGGGGAGCTGTTTTCT. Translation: CASLGTSGNTGELFS.

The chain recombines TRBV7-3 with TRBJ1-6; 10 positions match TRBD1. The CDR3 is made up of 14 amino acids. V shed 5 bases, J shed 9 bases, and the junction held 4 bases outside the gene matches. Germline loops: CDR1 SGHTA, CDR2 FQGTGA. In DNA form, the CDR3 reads TGTGCCAGCAGCGAGACAGGGGGCAGTTCACCCCTCCACTTT. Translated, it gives CASSETGGSSPLHF. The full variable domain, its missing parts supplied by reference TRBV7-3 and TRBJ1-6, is GAGVSQTPSNKVTEKGKYVELRCDPISGHTALYWYRQSLGQGPEFLIYFQGTGAADDSGLPNDRFFAVRPEGSVSTLKIQRTERGDSAVYLCASSETGGSSPLHFGNGTRLTVT.

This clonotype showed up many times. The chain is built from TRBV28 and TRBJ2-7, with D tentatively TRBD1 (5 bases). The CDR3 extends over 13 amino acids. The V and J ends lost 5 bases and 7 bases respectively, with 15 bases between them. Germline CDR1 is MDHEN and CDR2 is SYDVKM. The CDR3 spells CASSEKGLGEQYF. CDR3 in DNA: TGTGCCAGCAGTGAGAAGGGGTTGGGGGAGCAGTACTTC.

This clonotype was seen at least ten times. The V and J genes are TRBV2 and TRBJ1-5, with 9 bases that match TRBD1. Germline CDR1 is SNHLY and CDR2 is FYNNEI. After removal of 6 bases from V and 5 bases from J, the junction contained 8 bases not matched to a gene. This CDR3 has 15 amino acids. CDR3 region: CASSLGDRVDQPQHF. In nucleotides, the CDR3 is TGTGCCAGCAGCCTTGGGGACAGGGTTGATCAGCCCCAGCATTTT.

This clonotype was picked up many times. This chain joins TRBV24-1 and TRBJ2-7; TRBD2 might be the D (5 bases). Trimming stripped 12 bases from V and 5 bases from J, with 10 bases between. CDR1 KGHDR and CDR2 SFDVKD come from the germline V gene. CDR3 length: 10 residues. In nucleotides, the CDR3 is TGTGCCGCCCACGGGGACGAGCAGTACTTC. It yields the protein CAAHGDEQYF.

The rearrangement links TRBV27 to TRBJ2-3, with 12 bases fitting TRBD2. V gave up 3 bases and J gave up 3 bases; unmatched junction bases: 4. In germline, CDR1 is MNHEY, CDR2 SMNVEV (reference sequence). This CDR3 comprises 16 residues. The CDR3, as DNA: TGTGCCAGCAGTTTCTTACTAGCGGGAGGTACAGATACGCAGTATTTT. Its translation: CASSFLLAGGTDTQYF.

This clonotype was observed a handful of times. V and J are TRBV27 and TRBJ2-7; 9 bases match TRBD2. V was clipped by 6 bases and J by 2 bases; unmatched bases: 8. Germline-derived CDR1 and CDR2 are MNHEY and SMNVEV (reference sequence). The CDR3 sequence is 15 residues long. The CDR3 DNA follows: TGTGCCAGCAGCCCCGGGGGACTAGCCACCTACGAGCAGTACTTC. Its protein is CASSPGGLATYEQYF.

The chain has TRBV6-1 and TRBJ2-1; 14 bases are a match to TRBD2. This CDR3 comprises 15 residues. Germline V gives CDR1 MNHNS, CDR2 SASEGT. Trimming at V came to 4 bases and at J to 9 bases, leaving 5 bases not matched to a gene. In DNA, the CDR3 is TGTGCCAGCAGTGCCGGGACTAGCGGGAGTCGTGAGCAGTTCTTC. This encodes CASSAGTSGSREQFF.

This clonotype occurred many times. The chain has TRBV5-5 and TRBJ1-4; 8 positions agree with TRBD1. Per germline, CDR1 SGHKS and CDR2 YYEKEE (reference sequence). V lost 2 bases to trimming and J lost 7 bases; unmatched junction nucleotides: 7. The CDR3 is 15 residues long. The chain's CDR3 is CASSFQDREGEKLFF. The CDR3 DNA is TGTGCCAGCAGCTTCCAGGACAGGGAGGGTGAAAAACTGTTTTTT.

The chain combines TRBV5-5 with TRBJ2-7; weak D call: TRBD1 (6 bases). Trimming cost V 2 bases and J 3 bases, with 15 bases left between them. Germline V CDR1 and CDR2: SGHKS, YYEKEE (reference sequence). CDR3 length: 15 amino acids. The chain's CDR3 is CASSFRGELVYEQYF. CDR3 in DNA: TGTGCCAGCAGCTTCAGGGGAGAATTGGTCTACGAGCAGTACTTC.

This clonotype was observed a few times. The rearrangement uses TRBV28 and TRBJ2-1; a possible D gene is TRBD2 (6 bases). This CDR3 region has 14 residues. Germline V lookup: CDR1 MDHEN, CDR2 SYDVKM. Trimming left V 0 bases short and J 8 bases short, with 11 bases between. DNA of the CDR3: TGTGCCAGCAGTTTATGGGTAGGGGAGGATGAGCAGTTCTTC. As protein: CASSLWVGEDEQFF.

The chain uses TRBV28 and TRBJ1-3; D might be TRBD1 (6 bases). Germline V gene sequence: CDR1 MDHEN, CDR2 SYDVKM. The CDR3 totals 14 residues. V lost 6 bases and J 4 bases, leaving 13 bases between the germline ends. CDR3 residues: CASRQGQSGNTIYF. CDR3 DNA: TGTGCCAGCAGGCAGGGGCAATCAGGAAACACCATATATTTT.

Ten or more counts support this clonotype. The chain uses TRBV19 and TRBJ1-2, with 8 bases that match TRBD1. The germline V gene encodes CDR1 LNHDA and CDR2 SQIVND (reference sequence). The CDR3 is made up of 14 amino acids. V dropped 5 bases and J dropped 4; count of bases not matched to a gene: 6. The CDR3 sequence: CASSRDRTIYGYTF. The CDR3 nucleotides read TGTGCCAGTAGTCGGGACAGGACTATCTATGGCTACACCTTC. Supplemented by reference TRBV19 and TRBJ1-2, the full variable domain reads DGGITQSPKYLFRKEGQNVTLSCEQNLNHDAMYWYRQDPGQGLRLIYYSQIVNDFQKGDIAEGYSVSREKKESFPLTVTSAQKNPTAFYLCASSRDRTIYGYTFGSGTRLTVV.

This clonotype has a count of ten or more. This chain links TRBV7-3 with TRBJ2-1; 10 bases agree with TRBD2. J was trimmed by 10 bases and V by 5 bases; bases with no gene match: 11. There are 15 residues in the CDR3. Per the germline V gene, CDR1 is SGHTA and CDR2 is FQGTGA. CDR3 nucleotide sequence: TGTGCCAGCAGCCAAATCCTAGCGGGAGTAGGAGAGCAGTTCTTC. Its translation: CASSQILAGVGEQFF.